Each of the 11 T cell receptor beta chains below was sequenced from the same sample in a study of CD8 T cells in ankylosing spondylitis. Study-wide points: Apparently characteristic of ankylosing spondylitis blood was a TCR beta motif (roughly eight highly homologous variants).

From the 5' RACE reads, TCRdb called clonotypes with MiXCR, one entry per CDR3 protein. The sample has about 340,000 distinct CDR3 sequences, roughly 8% seen once. Antigens for these TCRs are unknown. The sequencing sample was made of blood, either unsorted or a sorted T cell fraction (not recorded which). These TCRs come from a male donor with ankylosing spondylitis.

CDR3 DNA sequence: TGCGCCAGCGCGACTAGCGGGGGGGGGGATGAGCAGTTCTTC. This translates into CASATSGGGDEQFF. The chain recombines TRBV4-1 with TRBJ2-1; 14 bases line up with TRBD2. Per the germline V gene, CDR1 is MGHRA and CDR2 is YSYEKL. The J segment lost 8 bases and the V segment lost 8 bases, leaving 5 bases of the junction unmatched. CDR3 size: 14 residues.

The sample holds a few counts of this clonotype. This chain joins TRBV5-6 and TRBJ2-3; no definite D call. Germline values: CDR1 SGHDT, CDR2 YYEEEE. The CDR3 loop spans 15 amino acids. Trimming pared 0 bases from V and 2 bases from J, leaving 10 bases between. The CDR3 is CASSLAPATTDTQYF. CDR3 nucleotides: TGTGCCAGCAGCTTGGCCCCTGCGACCACAGATACGCAGTATTTT.

This clonotype occurred many times. The chain links TRBV5-1 to TRBJ2-5; 8 bases are a match to TRBD1. V lost 2 bases, J lost 5 bases, and 2 bases stayed unmatched. The CDR3 spans 13 residues. Germline V gives CDR1 SGHRS, CDR2 YFSETQ. The chain's CDR3 is CASSLTGGETQYF. The CDR3 region has the DNA TGCGCCAGCAGCTTAACAGGGGGTGAGACCCAGTACTTC.

This clonotype was picked up a small number of times. The chain combines TRBV7-8 with TRBJ2-5, with 9 bases aligning to TRBD1. The CDR3 runs to 15 residues. The germline gives CDR1 SGHVS, CDR2 FQNEAQ. V shed 1 base, J shed 5 bases, and the junction held 5 bases outside the gene matches. CDR3 amino acids: CASSLVGQGMETQYF. In nucleotides, the CDR3 is TGTGCCAGCAGCTTAGTGGGACAGGGAATGGAGACCCAGTACTTC.

The CDR3: CASSLDSGNPDTQYF. The DNA for the CDR3 is TGTGCCAGCAGCTTAGACTCCGGGAATCCAGATACGCAGTATTTT. The chain links TRBV11-3 to TRBJ2-3, with D possibly matching TRBD2 (5 bases). Germline loops: CDR1 SGHNT, CDR2 YENEEA. Trimming took off 0 bases at V and 4 bases at J, with 11 bases between the two ends. The CDR3 loop spans 15 amino acids.

The V call is TRBV5-1, the J call TRBJ1-1; 9 nucleotides line up with TRBD1. The CDR3 totals 13 residues. Per germline, CDR1 SGHRS and CDR2 YFSETQ. The J segment lost 10 bases and the V segment lost 4 bases, leaving 8 bases of the junction unmatched. The CDR3, as DNA: TGCGCCAGCAGCCCCGAGGGACAGGGTCGAGCTTTCTTT. Amino acids: CASSPEGQGRAFF. Drawing the rest from reference TRBV5-1 and TRBJ1-1, the complete variable domain is KAGVTQTPRYLIKTRGQQVTLSCSPISGHRSVSWYQQTPGQGLQFLFEYFSETQRNKGNFPGRFSGRQFSNSRSEMNVSTLELGDSALYLCASSPEGQGRAFFGQGTRLTVV.

The chain joins TRBV7-9 to TRBJ2-2, with D possibly TRBD1 on 6 matching bases. This CDR3 has 16 residues. The V gene lost 4 bases and the J gene lost 6 bases, with 18 bases spanning the gap. Per germline, CDR1 SEHNR and CDR2 FQNEAQ (reference sequence). Here the CDR3 DNA reads TGTGCCAGCAGCTCCCACCCCGACAGGCGGTCCGGGGAGCTGTTTTTT. It is translated as CASSSHPDRRSGELFF. The full variable domain, rest sourced from reference TRBV7-9 and TRBJ2-2, is DTGVSQNPRHKITKRGQNVTFRCDPISEHNRLYWYRQTLGQGPEFLTYFQNEAQLEKSRLLSDRFSAERPKGSFSTLEIQRTEQGDSAMYLCASSSHPDRRSGELFFGEGSRLTVL.

V is TRBV7-2 and J is TRBJ2-2, with D perhaps TRBD1 (6 bases). Germline V gene lookup returns CDR1 SGHTA and CDR2 FQGNSA. This CDR3 is built from 16 residues. Trimming shortened V by 5 bases and J by 1 base, and 14 bases separated the two germline ends. As DNA, the CDR3 is TGTGCCAGCAGCCCGCTCCCGGGACAGAACACCGGGGAGCTGTTTTTT. Its translation: CASSPLPGQNTGELFF. The variable domain in full, with the rest retrieved from reference TRBV7-2 and TRBJ2-2, is GAGVSQSPSNKVTEKGKDVELRCDPISGHTALYWYRQSLGQGLEFLIYFQGNSAPDKSGLPSDRFSAERTGGSVSTLTIQRTQQEDSAVYLCASSPLPGQNTGELFFGEGSRLTVL.

This clonotype was seen a handful of times. This chain uses TRBV20-1 with TRBJ2-5; 10 bases map to TRBD2. The V and J ends lost 0 bases and 4 bases, in that order; junction bases with no gene match: 14. From germline, CDR1 is DFQATT and CDR2 SNEGSKA (reference sequence). The CDR3 loop spans 18 amino acids. The CDR3 nucleotides are TGCAGTGCTAGAGATTTAGGACTAGCGGCCCACTTCGGAGAGACCCAGTACTTC. Translated, it gives CSARDLGLAAHFGETQYF.

This sequence joins TRBV9 and TRBJ2-2, with TRBD1 matching over 11 bases. In germline, CDR1 is SGDLS, CDR2 YYNGEE. J was trimmed by 6 bases and V by 0 bases; bases with no gene match: 10. The CDR3 covers 18 residues. The CDR3: CASSVGRGQGAQPGELFF. DNA of the CDR3: TGTGCCAGCAGCGTAGGCAGAGGACAGGGGGCGCAACCCGGGGAGCTGTTTTTT.

This clonotype was recorded at least ten times. The chain carries TRBV6-1 and TRBJ1-5, with 7 bases fitting TRBD1. This CDR3 contains 17 residues. Germline V gene sequence: CDR1 MNHNS, CDR2 SASEGT. After removal of 5 bases from V and 4 bases from J, the junction contained 14 bases not matched to a gene. The CDR3 sequence is CASSSLGQYTLNQPQHF. The CDR3 nucleotides read TGTGCCAGCAGTAGCCTGGGACAGTATACTTTGAATCAGCCCCAGCATTTT.